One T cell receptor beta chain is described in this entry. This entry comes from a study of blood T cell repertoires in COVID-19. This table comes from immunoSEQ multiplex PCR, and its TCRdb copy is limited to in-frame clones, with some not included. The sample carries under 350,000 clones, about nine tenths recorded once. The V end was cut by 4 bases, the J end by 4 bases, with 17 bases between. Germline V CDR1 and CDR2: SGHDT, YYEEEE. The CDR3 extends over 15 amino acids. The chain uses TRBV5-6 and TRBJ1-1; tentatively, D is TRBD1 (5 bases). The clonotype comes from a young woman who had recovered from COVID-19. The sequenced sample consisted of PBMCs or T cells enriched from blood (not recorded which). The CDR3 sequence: CASSPFGGVGTEAFF. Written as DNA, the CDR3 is TGTGCCAGCAGCCCCTTCGGGGGAGTGGGCACTGAAGCTTTCTTT.